A selection of T cell receptor beta chains follows, all from one sample in a study of blood T cell repertoires in COVID-19. TCRdb keeps only in-frame clones here, not all; method: immunoSEQ multiplex PCR. The sample has approximately 500,000 clones, around 85% seen once; the top ten hold 3.2%. The sample taken for sequencing was peripheral blood. Receptors originate from a human donor in a cohort sampled during active COVID-19. The CDR3 runs from the conserved cysteine through the conserved F or W. Each record gives: CDR3 length, V gene, J gene, D gene, clone size, CDR3 DNA, CDR3 protein. The D gene is left open where the match is weak. Where a row states a size, it is once, few, many or the class of an expanded clone; other rows omit it.

CDR3 length: 18; V gene: TRBV7-3; J gene: TRBJ2-5; D gene: TRBD2; clone size: NA; CDR3 DNA: TGTGCCAGCAGCTTAACCCCTTATCTAGCGGGAGGGCCGGTGACCCAGTACTTC; CDR3 protein: CASSLTPYLAGGPVTQYF
CDR3 length: 14; V gene: TRBV28; J gene: TRBJ1-5; D gene: NA; clone size: few; CDR3 DNA: TGTGCCACCCAGGGACTGTATAGCAATCAGCCCCAGCATTTT; CDR3 protein: CATQGLYSNQPQHF
CDR3 length: 22; V gene: TRBV3-1/TRBV3-2; J gene: TRBJ2-1; D gene: TRBD1; clone size: NA; CDR3 DNA: TGTGCCAGCAGCCAAGATAGCCCCTTGGGACAGGGGGCGCTTATTATTTACAATGAGCAGTTCTTC; CDR3 protein: CASSQDSPLGQGALIIYNEQFF
CDR3 length: 16; V gene: TRBV15; J gene: TRBJ1-3; D gene: NA; clone size: NA; CDR3 DNA: TGTGCCACCAGCAGAGATCGGGACTATTCTGGAAACACCATATATTTT; CDR3 protein: CATSRDRDYSGNTIYF
CDR3 length: 15; V gene: TRBV27; J gene: TRBJ1-2; D gene: TRBD1; clone size: NA; CDR3 DNA: TGTGCCAGCACCCCGGGCAGGGGGCTTTTGAGTGGCTACACCTTC; CDR3 protein: CASTPGRGLLSGYTF
CDR3 length: 16; V gene: TRBV6-6; J gene: TRBJ2-3; D gene: TRBD2; clone size: NA; CDR3 DNA: TGTGCCAGCAGTCCCCGGGCTAGCGGGACACCAGATACGCAGTATTTT; CDR3 protein: CASSPRASGTPDTQYF
CDR3 length: 13; V gene: TRBV27; J gene: TRBJ1-5; D gene: NA; clone size: NA; CDR3 DNA: TGTGCCAGCAGTCGGAGGGTCGAACAGCCCCAGCATTTT; CDR3 protein: CASSRRVEQPQHF
CDR3 length: 17; V gene: TRBV7-2; J gene: TRBJ1-2; D gene: NA; clone size: NA; CDR3 DNA: TGTGCCAGCAGCTTAGAGTTGGCAGGAAATTCTAACTATGGCTACACCTTC; CDR3 protein: CASSLELAGNSNYGYTF
CDR3 length: 14; V gene: TRBV25-1; J gene: TRBJ2-5; D gene: TRBD1; clone size: NA; CDR3 DNA: TGTGCCAGCAGTGAACGGACAGGGATGGAGACCCAGTACTTC; CDR3 protein: CASSERTGMETQYF
CDR3 length: 15; V gene: TRBV28; J gene: TRBJ1-2; D gene: TRBD1; clone size: NA; CDR3 DNA: TGTGCCAGCAGTCCAGCCGACAGGGATAAGGATGGCTACACCTTC; CDR3 protein: CASSPADRDKDGYTF
CDR3 length: 14; V gene: TRBV27; J gene: TRBJ2-1; D gene: TRBD2; clone size: NA; CDR3 DNA: TGTGCCAGCAGAGCGGGAGTCATCTACAATGAGCAGTTCTTC; CDR3 protein: CASRAGVIYNEQFF
CDR3 length: 15; V gene: TRBV6-2/TRBV6-3; J gene: TRBJ2-7; D gene: NA; clone size: once; CDR3 DNA: TGTGCCAGCAGTTATTTACGGACTCCAGTCTACGAGCAGTACTTC; CDR3 protein: CASSYLRTPVYEQYF
CDR3 length: 16; V gene: TRBV19; J gene: TRBJ1-1; D gene: NA; clone size: NA; CDR3 DNA: TGTGCCAGTAGTATAGATCGGGGGGTAGATAACACTGAAGCTTTCTTT; CDR3 protein: CASSIDRGVDNTEAFF
CDR3 length: 19; V gene: TRBV9; J gene: TRBJ1-1; D gene: NA; clone size: few; CDR3 DNA: TGTGCCAGCAGCGTAGGAGGAACAGGAACCGCGCAGAAGAACACTGAAGCTTTCTTT; CDR3 protein: CASSVGGTGTAQKNTEAFF
CDR3 length: 18; V gene: TRBV3-1/TRBV3-2; J gene: TRBJ2-1; D gene: TRBD2; clone size: NA; CDR3 DNA: TGTGCCAGCAGCCAAGAGGGGACTAGCGGGAGTCTGCTCAATGAGCAGTTCTTC; CDR3 protein: CASSQEGTSGSLLNEQFF
CDR3 length: 16; V gene: TRBV18; J gene: TRBJ1-1; D gene: NA; clone size: NA; CDR3 DNA: TGTGCCAGCTCACCAGGATTGAACAGGGTGAACACTGAAGCTTTCTTT; CDR3 protein: CASSPGLNRVNTEAFF
CDR3 length: 20; V gene: TRBV19; J gene: TRBJ2-1; D gene: TRBD1; clone size: NA; CDR3 DNA: TGTGCCAGTAGTCACGACAGGGGGCTACCCTCCTCGAACCGGGGCAATGAGCAGTTCTTC; CDR3 protein: CASSHDRGLPSSNRGNEQFF
CDR3 length: 13; V gene: TRBV5-4; J gene: TRBJ2-1; D gene: TRBD1; clone size: NA; CDR3 DNA: TGTGCCAGCAGCGAGGGTAGACAGGGGCGGGAGTTCTTC; CDR3 protein: CASSEGRQGREFF
CDR3 length: 14; V gene: TRBV28; J gene: TRBJ2-7; D gene: NA; clone size: NA; CDR3 DNA: TGTGCCAGCCGCAGGGCCGGGGGATCCTACGAGCAGTACTTC; CDR3 protein: CASRRAGGSYEQYF
CDR3 length: 15; V gene: TRBV6-8; J gene: TRBJ2-2; D gene: NA; clone size: NA; CDR3 DNA: TGTGCCAGCAGTTACTCAGGCAGGGCTACCGGGGAGCTGTTTTTT; CDR3 protein: CASSYSGRATGELFF
CDR3 length: 15; V gene: TRBV5-1; J gene: TRBJ1-2; D gene: NA; clone size: NA; CDR3 DNA: TGCGCCAGCAGCCTCAGACAGAGTTCAAACTATGGCTACACCTTC; CDR3 protein: CASSLRQSSNYGYTF
CDR3 length: 17; V gene: TRBV4-1; J gene: TRBJ2-1; D gene: NA; clone size: NA; CDR3 DNA: TGCGCCAGCAGCCAAGGGAGTATGGTAGTAACTTACAATGAGCAGTTCTTC; CDR3 protein: CASSQGSMVVTYNEQFF
CDR3 length: 15; V gene: TRBV6-5; J gene: TRBJ1-1; D gene: NA; clone size: NA; CDR3 DNA: TGTGCCAGCAGGCCCCACAGGGTCTCCGACACTGAAGCTTTCTTT; CDR3 protein: CASRPHRVSDTEAFF
CDR3 length: 16; V gene: TRBV7-9; J gene: TRBJ1-1; D gene: TRBD1; clone size: NA; CDR3 DNA: TGTGCCAGCAGCTTTGGACAGGGGGCGCGAGTCTCTGAAGCTTTCTTT; CDR3 protein: CASSFGQGARVSEAFF
CDR3 length: 17; V gene: TRBV27; J gene: TRBJ1-5; D gene: NA; clone size: NA; CDR3 DNA: TGTGCCAGCAGCCCTTTCCGCGGTCTGACGGGCAATCAGCCCCAGCATTTT; CDR3 protein: CASSPFRGLTGNQPQHF
CDR3 length: 13; V gene: TRBV29-1; J gene: TRBJ2-3; D gene: TRBD2; clone size: NA; CDR3 DNA: TGCAGCGGACTAGCGGGGGGGGCAGATACGCAGTATTTT; CDR3 protein: CSGLAGGADTQYF
CDR3 length: 16; V gene: TRBV30; J gene: TRBJ1-2; D gene: TRBD1; clone size: few; CDR3 DNA: TGTGCCTGGAGTGCCCCACCGGGGACAGGGGTCGGGGGCTACACCTTC; CDR3 protein: CAWSAPPGTGVGGYTF
CDR3 length: 16; V gene: TRBV28; J gene: TRBJ1-2; D gene: TRBD1; clone size: few; CDR3 DNA: TGTGCCAGCACCCGACAGGGGGCGCAGGGGGATAATGGCTACACCTTC; CDR3 protein: CASTRQGAQGDNGYTF
CDR3 length: 12; V gene: TRBV10-3; J gene: TRBJ2-7; D gene: NA; clone size: many; CDR3 DNA: TGTGCCATCAGTGAGATGGAGTACGAGCAGTACTTC; CDR3 protein: CAISEMEYEQYF
CDR3 length: 15; V gene: TRBV19; J gene: TRBJ2-5; D gene: TRBD2; clone size: NA; CDR3 DNA: TGTGCCAGTAGTATACGGCGGGAGGGCCACGAGACCCAGTACTTC; CDR3 protein: CASSIRREGHETQYF
CDR3 length: 15; V gene: TRBV7-2; J gene: TRBJ1-1; D gene: TRBD1; clone size: NA; CDR3 DNA: TGTGCCAGCAGCTTCCGGGACAGATTGAACACTGAAGCTTTCTTT; CDR3 protein: CASSFRDRLNTEAFF
CDR3 length: 15; V gene: TRBV10-3; J gene: TRBJ2-3; D gene: NA; clone size: NA; CDR3 DNA: TGTGCCATCAGTGAAGAGGTGACTCTCGGAGATACGCAGTATTTT; CDR3 protein: CAISEEVTLGDTQYF
CDR3 length: 14; V gene: TRBV5-4; J gene: TRBJ1-1; D gene: NA; clone size: NA; CDR3 DNA: TGTGCCAGCAGCTTCAGACAGTCAGGTACTGAAGCTTTCTTT; CDR3 protein: CASSFRQSGTEAFF
CDR3 length: 15; V gene: TRBV5-1; J gene: TRBJ1-2; D gene: TRBD1; clone size: NA; CDR3 DNA: TGCGCCAGCAGCCTGGGACAGGGGGCGATCTCTGGCTACACCTTC; CDR3 protein: CASSLGQGAISGYTF
CDR3 length: 16; V gene: TRBV4-1; J gene: TRBJ1-5; D gene: TRBD1; clone size: NA; CDR3 DNA: TGCGCCAGCAGCCACGGGGTAGGGACAGGGGGTCAGCCCCAGCATTTT; CDR3 protein: CASSHGVGTGGQPQHF
CDR3 length: 13; V gene: TRBV27; J gene: TRBJ2-5; D gene: NA; clone size: NA; CDR3 DNA: TGTGCCAGCAGTCTCCGGGTTGGAGAGACCCAGTACTTC; CDR3 protein: CASSLRVGETQYF
CDR3 length: 15; V gene: TRBV11-3; J gene: TRBJ2-7; D gene: NA; clone size: NA; CDR3 DNA: TGTGCCAGCAGTCCCCAGGCCCTATCTCATAGGGAGCAGTACTTC; CDR3 protein: CASSPQALSHREQYF
CDR3 length: 15; V gene: TRBV9; J gene: TRBJ2-7; D gene: TRBD1; clone size: NA; CDR3 DNA: TGTGCCAGCAGCGTAGACGGGACAGGGTATAACGAGCAGTACTTC; CDR3 protein: CASSVDGTGYNEQYF
CDR3 length: 13; V gene: TRBV12-3/TRBV12-4; J gene: TRBJ1-5; D gene: NA; clone size: NA; CDR3 DNA: TGTGCCAGCAGTTTGGGGGAGGCTCAGCCCCAGCATTTT; CDR3 protein: CASSLGEAQPQHF
CDR3 length: 15; V gene: TRBV7-9; J gene: TRBJ1-1; D gene: TRBD1; clone size: NA; CDR3 DNA: TGTGCCAGCAGCTTTCGGACAGGGATGAACACTGAAGCTTTCTTT; CDR3 protein: CASSFRTGMNTEAFF
CDR3 length: 16; V gene: TRBV24-1; J gene: TRBJ2-3; D gene: NA; clone size: NA; CDR3 DNA: TGTGCCACCAGTGACTCCCGGGACATCACTTCAGATACGCAGTATTTT; CDR3 protein: CATSDSRDITSDTQYF
CDR3 length: 17; V gene: TRBV5-6; J gene: TRBJ1-3; D gene: TRBD1; clone size: NA; CDR3 DNA: TGTGCCAGCAGCGGACAGGGGACCTGGGTATCTGGAAACACCATATATTTT; CDR3 protein: CASSGQGTWVSGNTIYF
CDR3 length: 11; V gene: TRBV20-1; J gene: TRBJ2-1; D gene: NA; clone size: few; CDR3 DNA: TGCAGTGGCGTGCCCTACAATGAGCAGTTCTTC; CDR3 protein: CSGVPYNEQFF
CDR3 length: 16; V gene: TRBV3-1/TRBV3-2; J gene: TRBJ1-3; D gene: NA; clone size: NA; CDR3 DNA: TGTGCCAGCAGCCAGGGGGACACCCACTCTGGAAACACCATATATTTT; CDR3 protein: CASSQGDTHSGNTIYF
CDR3 length: 17; V gene: TRBV7-2; J gene: TRBJ2-5; D gene: NA; clone size: NA; CDR3 DNA: TGTGCCAGCAGCTTAGGCCTCTCATTTCCGAGAGGAGAGACCCAGTACTTC; CDR3 protein: CASSLGLSFPRGETQYF
CDR3 length: 13; V gene: TRBV12-3/TRBV12-4; J gene: TRBJ1-1; D gene: NA; clone size: NA; CDR3 DNA: TGTGCCAGCAGTTCAGCCCGGGGCACTGAAGCTTTCTTT; CDR3 protein: CASSSARGTEAFF
CDR3 length: 14; V gene: TRBV5-4; J gene: TRBJ2-1; D gene: TRBD2; clone size: NA; CDR3 DNA: TGTGCCAGCAGCTTTGGCGGGAGGGCCGATGAGCAGTTCTTC; CDR3 protein: CASSFGGRADEQFF
CDR3 length: 19; V gene: TRBV6-2/TRBV6-3; J gene: TRBJ2-7; D gene: TRBD2; clone size: NA; CDR3 DNA: TGTGCCAGCAGTTACTCGCCGTTGCGAGCTGGGACTAGTTTCCACGAGCAGTACTTC; CDR3 protein: CASSYSPLRAGTSFHEQYF
CDR3 length: 14; V gene: TRBV9; J gene: TRBJ1-1; D gene: TRBD1; clone size: NA; CDR3 DNA: TGTGCCAGCAGCGTAGAAGTCCACAGGGGGCCAGCTTTCTTT; CDR3 protein: CASSVEVHRGPAFF
CDR3 length: 14; V gene: TRBV3-1/TRBV3-2; J gene: TRBJ1-5; D gene: NA; clone size: NA; CDR3 DNA: TGTGCCAGCAGCCAAGATCTCAGGGATCAGCCCCAGCATTTT; CDR3 protein: CASSQDLRDQPQHF
CDR3 length: 15; V gene: TRBV9; J gene: TRBJ1-2; D gene: TRBD1; clone size: NA; CDR3 DNA: TGTGCCAGCAGCCCCGGACAGGGGGCTAACTATGGCTACACCTTC; CDR3 protein: CASSPGQGANYGYTF